Sequencing of this T cell receptor beta chain was carried out in a study of breast tumors, draining lymph nodes, adjacent tissues. Study-level results: Data fit most tumor T cells coming from lymph node, expanding in tumor. Data only fit, rather than demonstrated, lymph node origin of most tumor T cells. Compared with basal-like, luminal-like tumors shared significantly more repertoire with nontumor tissue. Tumors had less TCR diversity than lymph nodes, more than nontumor tissue.

Germline V gene sequence: CDR1 MDHEN, CDR2 SYDVKM. Trimming pared 4 bases from V and 8 bases from J, leaving 11 bases between. The length of the CDR3 is 12 residues. Axillary draining lymph nodes of breast cancer patients supplied the node samples. TCRdb re-derived calls from the multiplex PCR reads in MiXCR, one entry per CDR3 protein. Found here are about 270,000 distinct CDR3 sequences, roughly 30% of them singletons; the top ten hold roughly 1.1%. For this clonotype: Its antigen is still unknown.

This chain connects TRBV28 to TRBJ1-2; unclear D gene. The receptor comes from a female donor with breast cancer. Some clones in this sample may be carry-over from other donors' samples. Material: axillary lymph node tissue. The CDR3 protein is CASSSTYGGYTF. Here the CDR3 DNA reads TGTGCCAGCAGTTCAACCTACGGGGGCTACACCTTC.